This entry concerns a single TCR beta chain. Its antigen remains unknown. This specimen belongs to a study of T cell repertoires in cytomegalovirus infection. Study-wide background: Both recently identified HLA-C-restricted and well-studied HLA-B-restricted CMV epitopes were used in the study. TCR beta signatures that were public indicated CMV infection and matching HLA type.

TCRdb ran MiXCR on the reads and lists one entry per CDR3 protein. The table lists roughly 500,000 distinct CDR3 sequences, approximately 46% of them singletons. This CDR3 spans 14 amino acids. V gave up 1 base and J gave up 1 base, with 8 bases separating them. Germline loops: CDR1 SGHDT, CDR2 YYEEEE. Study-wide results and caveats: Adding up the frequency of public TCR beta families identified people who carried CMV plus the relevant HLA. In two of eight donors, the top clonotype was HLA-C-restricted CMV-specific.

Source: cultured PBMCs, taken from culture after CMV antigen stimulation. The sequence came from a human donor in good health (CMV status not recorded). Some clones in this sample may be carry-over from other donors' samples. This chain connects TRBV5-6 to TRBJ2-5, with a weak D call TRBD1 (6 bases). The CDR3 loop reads CASSLYRVQETQYF. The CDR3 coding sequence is TGTGCCAGCAGCTTGTACAGGGTCCAAGAGACCCAGTACTTC.